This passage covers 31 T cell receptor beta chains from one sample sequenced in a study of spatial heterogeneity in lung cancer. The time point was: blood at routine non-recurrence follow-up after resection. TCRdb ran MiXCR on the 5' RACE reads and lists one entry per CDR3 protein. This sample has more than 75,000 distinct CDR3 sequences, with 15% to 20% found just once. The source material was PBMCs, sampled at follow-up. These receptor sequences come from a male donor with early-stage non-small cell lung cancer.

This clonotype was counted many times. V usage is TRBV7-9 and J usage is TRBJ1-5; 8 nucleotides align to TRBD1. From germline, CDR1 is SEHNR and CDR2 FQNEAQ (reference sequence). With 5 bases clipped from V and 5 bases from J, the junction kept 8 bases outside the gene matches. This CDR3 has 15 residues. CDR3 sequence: CASSAPGGADQPQHF. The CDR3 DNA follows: TGTGCCAGCAGCGCTCCAGGGGGCGCTGATCAGCCCCAGCATTTT.

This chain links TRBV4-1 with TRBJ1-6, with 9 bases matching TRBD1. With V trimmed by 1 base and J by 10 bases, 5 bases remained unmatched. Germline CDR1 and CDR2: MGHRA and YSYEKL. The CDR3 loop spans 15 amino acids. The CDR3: CASSQVTGQGSPLHF. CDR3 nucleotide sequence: TGCGCCAGCAGCCAAGTTACGGGACAGGGCTCACCCCTCCACTTT.

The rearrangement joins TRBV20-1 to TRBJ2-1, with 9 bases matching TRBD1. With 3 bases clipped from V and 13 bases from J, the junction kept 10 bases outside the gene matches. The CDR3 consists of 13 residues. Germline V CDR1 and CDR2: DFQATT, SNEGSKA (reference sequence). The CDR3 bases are TGCAGTGCTAGTATCTCACAGGGACAGGGTCAGTTCTTC. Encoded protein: CSASISQGQGQFF.

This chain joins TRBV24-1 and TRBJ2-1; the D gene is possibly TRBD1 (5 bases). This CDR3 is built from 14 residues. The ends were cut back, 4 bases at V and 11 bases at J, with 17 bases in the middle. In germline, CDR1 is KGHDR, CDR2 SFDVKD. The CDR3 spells CATSDPKDSSQQFF. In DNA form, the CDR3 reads TGTGCCACCAGTGACCCGAAAGACAGTTCACAGCAGTTCTTC.

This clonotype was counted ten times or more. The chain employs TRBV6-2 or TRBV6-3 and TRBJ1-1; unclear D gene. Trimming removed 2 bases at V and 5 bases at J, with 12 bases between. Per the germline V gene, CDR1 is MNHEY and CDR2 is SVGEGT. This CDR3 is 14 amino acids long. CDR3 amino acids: CASSYRLGNTEAFF. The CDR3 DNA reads TGTGCCAGCAGTTACCGGTTGGGGAATACTGAAGCTTTCTTT.

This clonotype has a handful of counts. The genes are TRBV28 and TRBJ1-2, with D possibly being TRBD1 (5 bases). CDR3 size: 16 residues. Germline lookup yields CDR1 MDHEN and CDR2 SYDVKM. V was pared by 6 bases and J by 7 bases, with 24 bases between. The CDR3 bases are TGTGCCAGCAGCCCGTATGGGGCAGGGAGGGACTCTGGCTACACCTTC. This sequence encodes CASSPYGAGRDSGYTF.

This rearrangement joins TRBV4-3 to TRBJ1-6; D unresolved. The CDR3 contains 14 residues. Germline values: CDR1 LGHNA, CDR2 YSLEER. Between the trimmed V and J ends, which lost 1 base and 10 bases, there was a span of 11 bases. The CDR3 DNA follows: TGCGCCAGCAGCCAAGGCCAAGGTGGCTCACCCCTCCACTTT. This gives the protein CASSQGQGGSPLHF.

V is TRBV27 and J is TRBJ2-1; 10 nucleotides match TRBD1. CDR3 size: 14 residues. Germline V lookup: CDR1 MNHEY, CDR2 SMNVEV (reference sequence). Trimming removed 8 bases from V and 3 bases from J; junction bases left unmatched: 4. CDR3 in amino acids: CASCRDRGYNEQFF. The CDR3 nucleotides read TGTGCCAGCTGTCGGGACAGGGGCTACAATGAGCAGTTCTTC.

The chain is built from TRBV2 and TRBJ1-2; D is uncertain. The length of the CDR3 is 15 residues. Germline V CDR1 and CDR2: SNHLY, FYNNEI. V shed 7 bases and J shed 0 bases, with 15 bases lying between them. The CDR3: CASTPLASTNYGYTF. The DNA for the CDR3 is TGTGCCAGCACCCCCCTGGCCTCCACTAACTATGGCTACACCTTC.

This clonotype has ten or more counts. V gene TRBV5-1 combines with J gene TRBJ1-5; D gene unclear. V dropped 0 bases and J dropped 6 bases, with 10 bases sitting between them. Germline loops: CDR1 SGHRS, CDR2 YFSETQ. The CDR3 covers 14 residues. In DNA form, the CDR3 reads TGCGCCAGCAGCTTGGCCGATGGGGTTCAGCCCCAGCATTTT. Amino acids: CASSLADGVQPQHF.

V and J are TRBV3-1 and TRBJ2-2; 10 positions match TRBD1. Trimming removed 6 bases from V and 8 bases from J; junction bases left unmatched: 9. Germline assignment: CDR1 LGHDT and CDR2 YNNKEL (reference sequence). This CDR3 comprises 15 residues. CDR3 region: CASSPGTGVRGELFF. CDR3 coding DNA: TGTGCCAGCAGTCCCGGGACAGGGGTCCGAGGGGAGCTGTTTTTT.

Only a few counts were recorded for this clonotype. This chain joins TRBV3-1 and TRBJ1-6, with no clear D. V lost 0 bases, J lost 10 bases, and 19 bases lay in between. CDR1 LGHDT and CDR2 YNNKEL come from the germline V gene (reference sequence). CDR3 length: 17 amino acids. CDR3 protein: CASSQDRHGRPPSPLHF. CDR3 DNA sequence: TGTGCCAGCAGCCAAGATCGGCATGGCAGGCCTCCCTCACCCCTCCACTTT. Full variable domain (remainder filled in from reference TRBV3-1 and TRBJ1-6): DTAVSQTPKYLVTQMGNDKSIKCEQNLGHDTMYWYKQDSKKFLKIMFSYNNKELIINETVPNRFSPKSPDKAHLNLHINSLELGDSAVYFCASSQDRHGRPPSPLHFGNGTRLTVT.

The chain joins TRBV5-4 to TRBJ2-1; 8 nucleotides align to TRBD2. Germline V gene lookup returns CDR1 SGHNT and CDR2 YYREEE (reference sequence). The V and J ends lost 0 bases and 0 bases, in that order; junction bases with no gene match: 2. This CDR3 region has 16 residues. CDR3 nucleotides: TGTGCCAGCAGCTTGGAACTAGCGGACTCCTACAATGAGCAGTTCTTC. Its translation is CASSLELADSYNEQFF.

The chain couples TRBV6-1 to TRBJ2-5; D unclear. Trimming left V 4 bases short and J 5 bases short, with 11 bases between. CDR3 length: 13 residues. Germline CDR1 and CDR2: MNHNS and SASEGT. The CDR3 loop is CASSVGVRETQYF. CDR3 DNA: TGTGCCAGCAGTGTAGGAGTTCGGGAGACCCAGTACTTC.

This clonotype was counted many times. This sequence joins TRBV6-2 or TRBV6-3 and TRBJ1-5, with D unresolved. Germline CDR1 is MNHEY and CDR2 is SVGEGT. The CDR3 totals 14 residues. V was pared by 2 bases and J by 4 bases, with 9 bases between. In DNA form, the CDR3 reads TGTGCCAGCAGTTACGCGGCAGCGAATCAGCCCCAGCATTTT. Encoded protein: CASSYAAANQPQHF.

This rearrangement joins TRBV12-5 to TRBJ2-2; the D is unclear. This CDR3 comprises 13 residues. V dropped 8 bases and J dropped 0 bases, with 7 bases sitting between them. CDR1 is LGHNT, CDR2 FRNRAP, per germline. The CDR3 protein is CASRAPNTGELFF. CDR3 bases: TGTGCTAGTAGAGCCCCGAACACCGGGGAGCTGTTTTTT.

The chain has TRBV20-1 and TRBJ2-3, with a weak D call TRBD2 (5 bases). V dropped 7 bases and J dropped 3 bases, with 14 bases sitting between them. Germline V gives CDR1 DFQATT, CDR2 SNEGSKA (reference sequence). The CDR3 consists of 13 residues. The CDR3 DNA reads TGCAGTGTTCCCGGGGAAGTTACAGATACGCAGTATTTT. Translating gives CSVPGEVTDTQYF.

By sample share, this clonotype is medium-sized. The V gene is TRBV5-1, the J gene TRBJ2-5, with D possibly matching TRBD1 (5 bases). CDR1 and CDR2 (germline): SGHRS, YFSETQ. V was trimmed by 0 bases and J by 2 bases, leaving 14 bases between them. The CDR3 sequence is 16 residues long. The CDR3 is CASSLGTTEKQETQYF. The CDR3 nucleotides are TGCGCCAGCAGCTTGGGAACGACAGAGAAACAAGAGACCCAGTACTTC.

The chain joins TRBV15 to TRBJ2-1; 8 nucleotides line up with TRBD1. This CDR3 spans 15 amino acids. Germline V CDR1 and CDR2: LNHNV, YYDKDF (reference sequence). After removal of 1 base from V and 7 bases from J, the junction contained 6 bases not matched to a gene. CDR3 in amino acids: CATSRGAGGGNEQFF. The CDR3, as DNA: TGTGCCACCAGCAGAGGAGCAGGGGGCGGGAATGAGCAGTTCTTC.

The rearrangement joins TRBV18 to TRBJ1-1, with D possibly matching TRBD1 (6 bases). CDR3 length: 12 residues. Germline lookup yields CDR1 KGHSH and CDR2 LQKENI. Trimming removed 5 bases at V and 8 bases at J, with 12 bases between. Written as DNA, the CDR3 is TGTGCCAGCTCATCTCGACAGGCCGAAGCTTTCTTT. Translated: CASSSRQAEAFF.

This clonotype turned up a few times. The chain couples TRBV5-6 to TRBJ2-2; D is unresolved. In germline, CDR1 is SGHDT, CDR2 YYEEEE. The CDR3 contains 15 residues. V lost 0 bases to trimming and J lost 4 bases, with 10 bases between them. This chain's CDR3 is CASSLGASGTGELFF. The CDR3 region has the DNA TGTGCCAGCAGCTTGGGGGCTTCTGGCACCGGGGAGCTGTTTTTT. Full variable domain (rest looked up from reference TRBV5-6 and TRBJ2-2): DAGVTQSPTHLIKTRGQQVTLRCSPKSGHDTVSWYQQALGQGPQFIFQYYEEEERQRGNFPDRFSGHQFPNYSSELNVNALLLGDSALYLCASSLGASGTGELFFGEGSRLTVL.

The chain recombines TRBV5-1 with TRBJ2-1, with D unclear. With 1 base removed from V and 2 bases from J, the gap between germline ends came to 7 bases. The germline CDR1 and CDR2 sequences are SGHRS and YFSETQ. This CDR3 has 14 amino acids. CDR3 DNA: TGCGCCAGCAGCTTGAGCACTCCCTACAATGAGCAGTTCTTC. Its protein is CASSLSTPYNEQFF.

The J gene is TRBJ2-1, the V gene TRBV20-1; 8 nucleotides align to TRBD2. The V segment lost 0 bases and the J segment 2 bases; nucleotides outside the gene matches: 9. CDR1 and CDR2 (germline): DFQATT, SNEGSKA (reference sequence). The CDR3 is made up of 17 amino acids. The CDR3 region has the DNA TGCAGTGCTAGAGATCCAATAGCGGGATCCCCCTACAATGAGCAGTTCTTC. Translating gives CSARDPIAGSPYNEQFF.

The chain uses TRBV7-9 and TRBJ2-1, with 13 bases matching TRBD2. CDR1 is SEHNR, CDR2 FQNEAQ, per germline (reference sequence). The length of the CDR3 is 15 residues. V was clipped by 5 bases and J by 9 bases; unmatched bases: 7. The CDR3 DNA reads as TGTGCCAGCAGCGTAGGGACTAGCGGGACTGGTGAGCAGTTCTTC. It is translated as CASSVGTSGTGEQFF.

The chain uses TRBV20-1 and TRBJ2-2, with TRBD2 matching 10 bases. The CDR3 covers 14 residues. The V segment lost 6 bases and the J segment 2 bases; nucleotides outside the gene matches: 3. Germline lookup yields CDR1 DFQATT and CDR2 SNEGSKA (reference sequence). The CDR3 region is CSARTSGNTGELFF. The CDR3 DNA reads TGCAGTGCCAGGACTAGCGGAAACACCGGGGAGCTGTTTTTT.

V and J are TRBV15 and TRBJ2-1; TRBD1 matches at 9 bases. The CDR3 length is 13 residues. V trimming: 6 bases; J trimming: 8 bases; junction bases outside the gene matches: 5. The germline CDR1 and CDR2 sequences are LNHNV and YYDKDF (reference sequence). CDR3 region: CATRPDRGDEQFF. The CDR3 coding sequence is TGTGCCACCAGACCGGACAGGGGCGATGAGCAGTTCTTC. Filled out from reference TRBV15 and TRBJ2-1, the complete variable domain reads DAMVIQNPRYQVTQFGKPVTLSCSQTLNHNVMYWYQQKSSQAPKLLFHYYDKDFNNEADTPDNFQSRRPNTSFCFLDIRSPGLGDTAMYLCATRPDRGDEQFFGPGTRLTVL.

The DNA of the CDR3 is TGCAGTGCTAGAGATCTCCAGGGGGGCACAGATACGCAGTATTTT. It yields the protein CSARDLQGGTDTQYF. The chain combines TRBV20-1 with TRBJ2-3, with TRBD1 identical over 7 bases. The CDR3 is 15 amino acids. J lost 1 base, V lost 0 bases, and 4 bases had no gene match. Germline CDR1 and CDR2: DFQATT and SNEGSKA (reference sequence).

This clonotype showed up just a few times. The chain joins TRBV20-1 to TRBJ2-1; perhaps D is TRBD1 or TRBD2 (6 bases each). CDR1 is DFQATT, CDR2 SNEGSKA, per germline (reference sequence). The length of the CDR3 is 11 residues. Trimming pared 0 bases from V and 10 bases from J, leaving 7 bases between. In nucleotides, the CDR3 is TGCAGTGCTAGAGAGGGGGGCGAGCAGTTCTTC. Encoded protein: CSAREGGEQFF.

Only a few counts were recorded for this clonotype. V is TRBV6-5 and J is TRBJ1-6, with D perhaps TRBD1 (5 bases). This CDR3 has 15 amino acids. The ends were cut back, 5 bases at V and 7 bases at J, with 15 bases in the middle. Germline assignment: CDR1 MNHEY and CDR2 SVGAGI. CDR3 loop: CASSRGRGGNSPLHF. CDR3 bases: TGTGCCAGCAGTCGCGGGAGGGGAGGAAATTCACCCCTCCACTTT.

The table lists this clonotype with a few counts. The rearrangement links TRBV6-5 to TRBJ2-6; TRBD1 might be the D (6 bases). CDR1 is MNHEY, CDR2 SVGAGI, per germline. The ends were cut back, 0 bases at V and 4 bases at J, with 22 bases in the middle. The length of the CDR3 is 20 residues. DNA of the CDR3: TGTGCCAGCAGTTACTCTGTTCGGGCAGGGGCTCGAGGAGGGGCCAACGTCCTGACTTTC. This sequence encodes CASSYSVRAGARGGANVLTF.

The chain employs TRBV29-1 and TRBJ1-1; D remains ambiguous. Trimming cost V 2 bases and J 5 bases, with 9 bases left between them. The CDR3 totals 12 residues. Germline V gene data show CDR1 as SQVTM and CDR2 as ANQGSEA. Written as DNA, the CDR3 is TGCAGCGTTGAAATGGGAAGGACTGAAGCTTTCTTT. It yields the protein CSVEMGRTEAFF.